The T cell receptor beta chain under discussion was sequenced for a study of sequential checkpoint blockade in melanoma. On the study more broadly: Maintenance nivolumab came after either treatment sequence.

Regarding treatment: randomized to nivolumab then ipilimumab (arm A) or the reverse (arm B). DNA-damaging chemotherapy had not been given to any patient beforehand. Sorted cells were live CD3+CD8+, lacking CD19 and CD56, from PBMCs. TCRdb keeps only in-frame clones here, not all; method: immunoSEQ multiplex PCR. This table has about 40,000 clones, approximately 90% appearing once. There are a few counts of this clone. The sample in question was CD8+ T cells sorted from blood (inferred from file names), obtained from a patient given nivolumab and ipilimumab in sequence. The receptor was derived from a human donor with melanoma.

This CDR3 reads CASSLYPGTSEAGELFF. For the CDR3, the DNA is TGTGCCAGCAGCCTTTATCCCGGGACTAGCGAGGCCGGGGAGCTGTTTTTT. This chain uses TRBV7-3 with TRBJ2-2; TRBD2 matches at 10 bases. The germline V gene encodes CDR1 SGHTA and CDR2 FQGTGA. V lost 5 bases, J lost 6 bases, and 12 bases stayed unmatched. This CDR3 spans 17 amino acids. The full variable domain, in which reference TRBV7-3 and TRBJ2-2 provide the parts outside the CDR3, is GAGVSQTPSNKVTEKGKYVELRCDPISGHTALYWYRQSLGQGPEFLIYFQGTGAADDSGLPNDRFFAVRPEGSVSTLKIQRTERGDSAVYLCASSLYPGTSEAGELFFGEGSRLTVL.